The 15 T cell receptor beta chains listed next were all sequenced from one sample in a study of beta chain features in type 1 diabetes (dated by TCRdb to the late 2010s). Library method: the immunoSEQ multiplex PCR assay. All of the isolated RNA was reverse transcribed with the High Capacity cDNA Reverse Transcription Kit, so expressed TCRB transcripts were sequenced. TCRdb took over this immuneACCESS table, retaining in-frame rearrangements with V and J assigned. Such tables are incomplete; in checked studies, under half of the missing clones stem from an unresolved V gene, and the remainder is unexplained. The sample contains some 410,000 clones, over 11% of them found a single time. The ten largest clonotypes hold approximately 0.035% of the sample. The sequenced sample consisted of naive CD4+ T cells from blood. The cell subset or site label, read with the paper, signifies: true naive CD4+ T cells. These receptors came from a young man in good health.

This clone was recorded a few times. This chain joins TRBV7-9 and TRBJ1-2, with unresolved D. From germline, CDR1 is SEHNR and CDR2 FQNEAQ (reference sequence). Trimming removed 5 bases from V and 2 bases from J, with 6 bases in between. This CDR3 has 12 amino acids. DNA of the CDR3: TGTGCCAGCAGCGTCGCCAACTATGGCTACACCTTC. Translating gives CASSVANYGYTF.

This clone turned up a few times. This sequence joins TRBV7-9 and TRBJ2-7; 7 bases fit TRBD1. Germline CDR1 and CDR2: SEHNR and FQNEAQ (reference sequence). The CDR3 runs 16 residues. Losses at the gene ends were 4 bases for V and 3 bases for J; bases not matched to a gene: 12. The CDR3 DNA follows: TGTGCCAGCAGCTCCAATAGACAGGGTTGGGGCTACGAGCAGTACTTC. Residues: CASSSNRQGWGYEQYF. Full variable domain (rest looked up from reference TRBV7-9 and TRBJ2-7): DTGVSQNPRHKITKRGQNVTFRCDPISEHNRLYWYRQTLGQGPEFLTYFQNEAQLEKSRLLSDRFSAERPKGSFSTLEIQRTEQGDSAMYLCASSSNRQGWGYEQYFGPGTRLTVT.

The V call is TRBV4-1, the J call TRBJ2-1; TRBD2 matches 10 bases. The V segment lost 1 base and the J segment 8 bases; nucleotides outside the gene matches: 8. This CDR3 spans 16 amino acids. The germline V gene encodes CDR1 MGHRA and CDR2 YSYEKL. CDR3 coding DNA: TGCGCCAGCAGCCAAGTTGGTAGCGGGGGGCCCGATGAGCAGTTCTTC. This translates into CASSQVGSGGPDEQFF.

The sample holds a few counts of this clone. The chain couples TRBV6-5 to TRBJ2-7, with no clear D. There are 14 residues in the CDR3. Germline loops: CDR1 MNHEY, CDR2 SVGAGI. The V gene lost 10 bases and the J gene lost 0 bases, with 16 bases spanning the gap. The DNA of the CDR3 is TGTGCCACCGCGTCGTCGTACGGCTCCTACGAGCAGTACTTC. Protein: CATASSYGSYEQYF.

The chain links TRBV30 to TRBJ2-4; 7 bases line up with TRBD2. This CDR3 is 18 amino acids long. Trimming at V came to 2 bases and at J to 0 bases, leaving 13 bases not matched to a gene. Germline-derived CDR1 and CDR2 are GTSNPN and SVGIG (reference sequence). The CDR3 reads CAWSMDGTKNVAKNIQYF. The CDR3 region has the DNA TGTGCCTGGAGTATGGACGGGACTAAAAATGTAGCCAAAAACATTCAGTACTTC.

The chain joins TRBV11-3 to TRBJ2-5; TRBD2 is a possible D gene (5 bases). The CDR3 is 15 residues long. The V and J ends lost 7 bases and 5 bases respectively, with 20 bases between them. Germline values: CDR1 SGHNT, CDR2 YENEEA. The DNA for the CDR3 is TGTGCCAGCACCCTAGCCCCACTTGGATGGGAGACCCAGTACTTC. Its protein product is CASTLAPLGWETQYF.

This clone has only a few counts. CDR3 sequence reads: CASSIERGFKNIQYF. The CDR3 DNA reads as TGTGCCAGTAGTATAGAGAGAGGGTTCAAAAACATTCAGTACTTC. The chain carries TRBV19 and TRBJ2-4, with D possibly being TRBD2 (5 bases). Germline-derived CDR1 and CDR2 are LNHDA and SQIVND (reference sequence). Trimming removed 0 bases at V and 3 bases at J, with 9 bases between. The CDR3 length is 15 residues.

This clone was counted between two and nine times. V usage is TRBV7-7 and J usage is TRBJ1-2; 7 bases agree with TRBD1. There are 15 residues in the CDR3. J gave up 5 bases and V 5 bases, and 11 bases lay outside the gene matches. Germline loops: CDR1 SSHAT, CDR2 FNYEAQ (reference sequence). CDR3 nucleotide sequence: TGTGCCAGCAGCCGACCGGGACAGTCGTTTTATGGCTACACCTTC. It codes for CASSRPGQSFYGYTF.

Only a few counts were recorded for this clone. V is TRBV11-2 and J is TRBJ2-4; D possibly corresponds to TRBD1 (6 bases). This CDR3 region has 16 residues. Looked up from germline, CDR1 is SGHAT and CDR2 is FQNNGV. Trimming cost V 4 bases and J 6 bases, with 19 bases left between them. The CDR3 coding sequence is TGTGCCAGCAGCTACCGACAGGTGCCTTGGGGAAACATTCAGTACTTC. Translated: CASSYRQVPWGNIQYF.

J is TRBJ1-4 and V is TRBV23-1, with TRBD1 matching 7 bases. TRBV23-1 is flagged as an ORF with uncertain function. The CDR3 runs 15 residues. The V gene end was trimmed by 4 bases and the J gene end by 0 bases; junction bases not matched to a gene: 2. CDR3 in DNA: TGCGCCAGCAGTCGGGGACAGACAACTAATGAAAAACTGTTTTTT. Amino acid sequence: CASSRGQTTNEKLFF.

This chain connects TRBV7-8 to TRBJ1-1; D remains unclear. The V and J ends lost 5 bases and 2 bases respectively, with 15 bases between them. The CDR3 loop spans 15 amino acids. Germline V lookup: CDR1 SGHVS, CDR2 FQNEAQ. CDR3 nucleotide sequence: TGTGCCAGCAGCGCCTTTCGGGGTTCTAACACTGAAGCTTTCTTT. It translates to CASSAFRGSNTEAFF. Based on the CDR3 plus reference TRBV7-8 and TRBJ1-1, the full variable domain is GAGVSQSPRYKVAKRGQDVALRCDPISGHVSLFWYQQALGQGPEFLTYFQNEAQLDKSGLPSDRFFAERPEGSVSTLKIQRTQQEDSAVYLCASSAFRGSNTEAFFGQGTRLTVV.

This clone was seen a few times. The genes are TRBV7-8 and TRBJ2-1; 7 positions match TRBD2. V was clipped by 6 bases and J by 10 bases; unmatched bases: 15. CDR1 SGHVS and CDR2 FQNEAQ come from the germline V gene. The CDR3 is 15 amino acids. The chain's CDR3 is CASRNSGQEYSEQFF. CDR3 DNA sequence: TGTGCCAGCAGGAATAGCGGGCAGGAGTATTCGGAGCAGTTCTTC.

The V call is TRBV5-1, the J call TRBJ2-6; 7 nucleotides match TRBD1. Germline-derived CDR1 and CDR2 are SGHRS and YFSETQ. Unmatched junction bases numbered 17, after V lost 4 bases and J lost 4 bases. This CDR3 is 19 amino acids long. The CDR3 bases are TGCGCCAGCAGCCACATCCGGGACAGTCGGATTTCCGGGGCCAACGTCCTGACTTTC. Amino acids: CASSHIRDSRISGANVLTF.

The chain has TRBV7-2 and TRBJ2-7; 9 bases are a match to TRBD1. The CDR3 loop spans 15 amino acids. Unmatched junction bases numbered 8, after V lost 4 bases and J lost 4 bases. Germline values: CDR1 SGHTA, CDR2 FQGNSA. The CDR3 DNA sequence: TGTGCCAGCAGCTCGACAGGGGGGAGCCTATACGAGCAGTACTTC. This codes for CASSSTGGSLYEQYF.

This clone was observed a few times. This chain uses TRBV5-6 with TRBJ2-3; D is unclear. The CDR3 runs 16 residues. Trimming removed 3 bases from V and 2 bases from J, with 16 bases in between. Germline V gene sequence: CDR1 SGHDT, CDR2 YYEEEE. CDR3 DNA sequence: TGTGCCAGCAGCTACAACGGAATACGGGCCACAGATACGCAGTATTTT. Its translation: CASSYNGIRATDTQYF.